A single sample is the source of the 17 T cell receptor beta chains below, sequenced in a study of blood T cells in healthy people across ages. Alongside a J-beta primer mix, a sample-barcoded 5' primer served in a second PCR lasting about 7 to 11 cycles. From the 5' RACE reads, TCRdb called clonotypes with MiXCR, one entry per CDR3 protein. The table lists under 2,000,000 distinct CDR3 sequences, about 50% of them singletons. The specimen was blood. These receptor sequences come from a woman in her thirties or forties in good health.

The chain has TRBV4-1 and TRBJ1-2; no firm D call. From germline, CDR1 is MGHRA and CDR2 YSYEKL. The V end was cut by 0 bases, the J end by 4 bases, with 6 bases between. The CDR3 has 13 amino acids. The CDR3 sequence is CASSQDNTYGYTF. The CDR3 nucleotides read TGCGCCAGCAGCCAAGACAACACCTATGGCTACACCTTC.

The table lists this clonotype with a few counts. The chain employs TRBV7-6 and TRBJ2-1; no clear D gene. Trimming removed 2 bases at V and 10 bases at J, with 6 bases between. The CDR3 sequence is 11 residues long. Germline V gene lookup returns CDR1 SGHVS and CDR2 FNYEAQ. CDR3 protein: CASSLKLEQFF. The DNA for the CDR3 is TGTGCCAGCAGCTTAAAACTGGAGCAGTTCTTC. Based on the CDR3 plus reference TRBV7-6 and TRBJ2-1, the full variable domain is GAGVSQSPRYKVTKRGQDVALRCDPISGHVSLYWYRQALGQGPEFLTYFNYEAQQDKSGLPNDRFSAERPEGSISTLTIQRTEQRDSAMYRCASSLKLEQFFGPGTRLTVL.

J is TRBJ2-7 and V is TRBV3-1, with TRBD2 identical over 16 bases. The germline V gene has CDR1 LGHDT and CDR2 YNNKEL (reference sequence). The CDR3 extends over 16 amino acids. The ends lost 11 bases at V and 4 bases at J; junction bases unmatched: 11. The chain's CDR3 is CAGPGTSGGAGYEQYF. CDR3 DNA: TGTGCCGGTCCCGGGACTAGCGGGGGGGCCGGGTACGAGCAGTACTTC.

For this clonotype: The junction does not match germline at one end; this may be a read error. The CDR3 region has the DNA TGTACCAGCAGCTTGCCCGGGCCATACGAGCAGTACTTC. Protein: CTSSLPGPYEQYF. The chain carries TRBV5-6 and TRBJ2-7; unclear D gene. Germline CDR1 SGHDT, CDR2 YYEEEE. The CDR3 spans 13 residues.

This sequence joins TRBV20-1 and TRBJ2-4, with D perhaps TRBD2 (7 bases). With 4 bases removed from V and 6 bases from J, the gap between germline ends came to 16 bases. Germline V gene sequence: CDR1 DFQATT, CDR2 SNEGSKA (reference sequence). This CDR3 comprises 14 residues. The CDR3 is CSATQVGGRNIQYF. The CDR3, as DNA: TGCAGTGCTACCCAGGTGGGGGGGCGAAACATTCAGTACTTC.

The DNA of the CDR3 is TGTGCCAGCAGGCTGGGACTGAGCTCCTACAATGAGCAGTACTTC. This translates into CASRLGLSSYNEQYF. The chain has TRBV28 and TRBJ2-1, with D possibly TRBD2 on 6 matching bases. The J call may be mistaken, given a closer DNA end match to TRBJ2-7. Germline CDR1 is MDHEN and CDR2 is SYDVKM. The CDR3 covers 15 residues.

CDR3 amino acids: CSARDRKTGVEQFF. As DNA, the CDR3 is TGCAGTGCTAGAGATCGTAAGACAGGGGTTGAGCAGTTCTTC. The rearrangement uses TRBV20-1 and TRBJ2-1; 8 bases line up with TRBD1. The CDR3 runs to 14 residues. Trimming removed 0 bases from V and 9 bases from J; junction bases left unmatched: 7. CDR1 is DFQATT, CDR2 SNEGSKA, per germline (reference sequence).

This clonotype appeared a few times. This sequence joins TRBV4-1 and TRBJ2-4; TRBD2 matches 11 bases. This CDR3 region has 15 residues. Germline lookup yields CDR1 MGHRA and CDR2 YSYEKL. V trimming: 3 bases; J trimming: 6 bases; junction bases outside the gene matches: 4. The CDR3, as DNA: TGCGCCAGCAGCCAGAGAGGACTAGCGGGAAACATTCAGTACTTC. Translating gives CASSQRGLAGNIQYF.

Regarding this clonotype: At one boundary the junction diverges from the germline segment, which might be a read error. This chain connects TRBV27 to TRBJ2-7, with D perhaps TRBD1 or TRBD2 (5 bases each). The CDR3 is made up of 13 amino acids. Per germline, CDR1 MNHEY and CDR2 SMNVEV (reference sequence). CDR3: CVSSLMGPYEQYF. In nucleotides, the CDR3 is TGTGTCAGCAGTTTAATGGGACCCTACGAGCAGTACTTC.

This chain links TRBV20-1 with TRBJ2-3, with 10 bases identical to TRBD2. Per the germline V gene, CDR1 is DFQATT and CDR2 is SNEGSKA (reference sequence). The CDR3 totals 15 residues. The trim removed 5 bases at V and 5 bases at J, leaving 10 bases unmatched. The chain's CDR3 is CSARSGGALGDTQYF. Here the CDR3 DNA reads TGCAGTGCTCGGAGCGGGGGGGCGCTGGGAGATACGCAGTATTTT.

The CDR3 sequence is CASNRYPRGYKKTNYGYTF. The CDR3 region has the DNA TGTGCCAGCAACAGGTACCCGCGCGGGTATAAAAAGACTAACTATGGCTACACCTTC. The genes are TRBV12-3 or TRBV12-4 and TRBJ1-2; D might be TRBD1 (5 bases). This CDR3 region has 19 residues. V shed 7 bases and J shed 0 bases, with 27 bases lying between them.

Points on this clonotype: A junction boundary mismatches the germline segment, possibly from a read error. CDR3 residues: CACSAGTDLQETQYF. The DNA for the CDR3 is TGTGCCTGCAGCGCTGGGACAGACCTTCAAGAGACCCAGTACTTC. The J gene is TRBJ2-5, the V gene TRBV9, with 7 bases identical to TRBD1. CDR1 SGDLS and CDR2 YYNGEE come from the germline V gene. The CDR3 consists of 15 residues.

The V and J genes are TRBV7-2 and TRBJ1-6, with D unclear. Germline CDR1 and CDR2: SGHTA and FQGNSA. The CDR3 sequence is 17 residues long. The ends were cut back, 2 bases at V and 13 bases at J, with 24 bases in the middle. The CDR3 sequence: CASSLLLTSLPRKPLHF. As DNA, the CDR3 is TGTGCCAGCAGCTTACTCCTGACATCGCTTCCTCGAAAGCCCCTCCACTTT.

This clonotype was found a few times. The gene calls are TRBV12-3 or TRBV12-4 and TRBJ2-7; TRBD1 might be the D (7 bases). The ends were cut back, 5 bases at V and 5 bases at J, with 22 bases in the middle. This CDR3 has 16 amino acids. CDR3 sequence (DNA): TGTGCCAGCAGTCTTCGAGCGACAGGGAGGTTGGACGAGCAGTACTTC. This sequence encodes CASSLRATGRLDEQYF.

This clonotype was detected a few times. CDR3: CASSQDFGGPEVETQYF. Here the CDR3 DNA reads TGCGCCAGCAGCCAAGATTTTGGGGGGCCCGAGGTAGAGACCCAGTACTTC. The chain carries TRBV4-3 and TRBJ2-5, with D perhaps being TRBD1 or TRBD2 (6 bases each). CDR1 is LGHNA and CDR2 is YSLEER in the germline V gene. V lost 0 bases to trimming and J lost 4 bases, with 18 bases between them. The CDR3 extends over 17 amino acids.

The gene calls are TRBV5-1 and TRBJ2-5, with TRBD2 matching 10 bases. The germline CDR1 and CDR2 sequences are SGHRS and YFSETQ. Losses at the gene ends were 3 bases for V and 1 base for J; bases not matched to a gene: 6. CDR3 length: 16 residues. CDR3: CASSSPSGGIQETQYF. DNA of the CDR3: TGCGCCAGCAGCTCCCCTAGCGGGGGAATCCAAGAGACCCAGTACTTC.

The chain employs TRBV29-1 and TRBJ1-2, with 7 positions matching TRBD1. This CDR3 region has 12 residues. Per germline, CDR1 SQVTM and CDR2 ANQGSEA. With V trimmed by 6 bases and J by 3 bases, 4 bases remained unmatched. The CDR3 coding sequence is TGCAGCGTGCCTACAGGGGACTATGGCTACACCTTC. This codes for CSVPTGDYGYTF.